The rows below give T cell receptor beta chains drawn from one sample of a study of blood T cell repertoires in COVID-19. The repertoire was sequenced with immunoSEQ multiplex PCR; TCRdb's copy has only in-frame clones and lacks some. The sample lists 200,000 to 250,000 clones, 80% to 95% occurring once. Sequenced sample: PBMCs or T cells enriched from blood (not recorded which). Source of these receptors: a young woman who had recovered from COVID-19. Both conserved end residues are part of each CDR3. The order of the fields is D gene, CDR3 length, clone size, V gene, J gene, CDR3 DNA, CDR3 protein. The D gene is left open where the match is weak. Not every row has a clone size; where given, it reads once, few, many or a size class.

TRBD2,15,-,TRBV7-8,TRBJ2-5,TGTGCCAGCAGCTTAGCAAGACTAGCGGGAGGATTGGCGCACTTC,CASSLARLAGGLAHF
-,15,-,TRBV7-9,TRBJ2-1,TGTGCCAGCAGTCCTGTAGGGAGCGGATACAATGAGCAGTTCTTC,CASSPVGSGYNEQFF
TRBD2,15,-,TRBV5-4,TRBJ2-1,TGTGCCAGCAGCTGGACTAGCGGGAGATACAATGAGCAGTTCTTC,CASSWTSGRYNEQFF
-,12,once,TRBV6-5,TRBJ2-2,TGTGCCAGCAGTTACTTCGGGGGGGAGCTGTTTTTT,CASSYFGGELFF
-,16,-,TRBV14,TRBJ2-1,TGTGCCAGCAGGAGACTTAGCGGAGACCCCTACAATGAGCAGTTCTTC,CASRRLSGDPYNEQFF
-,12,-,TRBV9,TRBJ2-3,TGTGCCAGCAGCGGCCTGAGGGATACGCAGTATTTT,CASSGLRDTQYF
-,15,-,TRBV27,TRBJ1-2,TGTGCCAGCAGTTTGCGGGGGGTGTGGCAGGATGGCTACACCTTC,CASSLRGVWQDGYTF
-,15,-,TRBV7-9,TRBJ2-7,TGTGCCAGCAGTCGCGGGACGGCAAGCTCCTACGAGCAGTACTTC,CASSRGTASSYEQYF
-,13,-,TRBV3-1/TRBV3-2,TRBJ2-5,TGTGCCAGCAGCCTCGAGGCAGCTCAAACCCAGTACTTC,CASSLEAAQTQYF
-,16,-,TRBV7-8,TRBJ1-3,TGTGCCAGCAGCCGCTGGTCGACAGCCTCTGGAAACACCATATATTTT,CASSRWSTASGNTIYF
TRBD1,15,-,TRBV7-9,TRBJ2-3,TGTGCCAGCAGCTTATTTGACAGGGAGACAGATACGCAGTATTTT,CASSLFDRETDTQYF
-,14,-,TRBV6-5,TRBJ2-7,TGTGCCAGCAGTTACGCGGAGGGGCCATACGAGCAGTACTTC,CASSYAEGPYEQYF
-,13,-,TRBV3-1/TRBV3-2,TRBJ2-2,TGTGCCAGCAGCATTCATGACACCGGGGAGCTGTTTTTT,CASSIHDTGELFF
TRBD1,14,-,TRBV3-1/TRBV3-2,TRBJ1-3,TGTGCCAGCAGCCACGGGACAGCCGGAAACACCATATATTTT,CASSHGTAGNTIYF
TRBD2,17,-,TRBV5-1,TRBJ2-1,TGCGCCAGCAGCTTGGAAGATACTAGCGGGGCCTACAATGAGCAGTTCTTC,CASSLEDTSGAYNEQFF
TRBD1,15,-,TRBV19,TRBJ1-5,TGTGCCAGTATCATCTCAGGGGGAAGCAATCAGCCCCAGCATTTT,CASIISGGSNQPQHF
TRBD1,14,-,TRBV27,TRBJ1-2,TGTGCCAGCAGTACCGGACAGGCACACTATGGCTACACCTTC,CASSTGQAHYGYTF
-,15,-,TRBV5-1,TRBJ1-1,TGCGCCAGCAGCTTGTTGGTCGGGGAGGACACTGAAGCTTTCTTT,CASSLLVGEDTEAFF
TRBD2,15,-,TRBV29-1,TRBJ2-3,TGCAGCGTTCAACGTACTAGCGGGAGAGGATATACGCAGTATTTT,CSVQRTSGRGYTQYF
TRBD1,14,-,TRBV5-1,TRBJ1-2,TGCGCCAGCAGCTGGGACAGGGGAAACTATGGCTACACCTTC,CASSWDRGNYGYTF
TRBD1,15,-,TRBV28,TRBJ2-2,TGTGCCAGTACCGCCCGGGACAGATTAACCGGGGAGCTGTTTTTT,CASTARDRLTGELFF
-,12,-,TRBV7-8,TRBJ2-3,TGTGCCAGCAGCCGGCGGACAGATACGCAGTATTTT,CASSRRTDTQYF
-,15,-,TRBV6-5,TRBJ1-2,TGTGCCAGCAGGAATCCAGGGGCCCCGAACGGTGGCTACACCTTC,CASRNPGAPNGGYTF
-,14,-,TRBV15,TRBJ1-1,TGTGCCACCAGCAGGCAAAACGGGGGGCCCGAAGCTTTCTTT,CATSRQNGGPEAFF
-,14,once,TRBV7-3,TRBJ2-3,TGTGCCAGCAGCTTGGGACGGGAGACAGATACGCAGTATTTT,CASSLGRETDTQYF
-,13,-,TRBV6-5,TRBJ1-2,TGTGCCAGCAAAAGCACTGTCTTCCTTGGCTACACCTTC,CASKSTVFLGYTF
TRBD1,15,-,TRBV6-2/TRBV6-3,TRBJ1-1,TGTGCCAGCAGCCACGGACAGGGGGAGCGAACTGAAGCTTTCTTT,CASSHGQGERTEAFF
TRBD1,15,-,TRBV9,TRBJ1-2,TGTGCCAGCAGCGTAGCTCCCCAGGGGGCGTATGGCTACACCTTC,CASSVAPQGAYGYTF
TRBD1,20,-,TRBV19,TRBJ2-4,TGTGCCAGTAGTATTATGGGTGCAGGGGGCAGGCTTCTAGCCAAAAACATTCAGTACTTC,CASSIMGAGGRLLAKNIQYF
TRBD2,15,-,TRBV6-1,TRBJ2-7,TGTGCCAGCGGCGGGAGGGCTGTAAATAGCTACGAGCAGTACTTC,CASGGRAVNSYEQYF
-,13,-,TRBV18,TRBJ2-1,TGTGCCAGCTCATCCCTCGGCTACAATGAGCAGTTCTTC,CASSSLGYNEQFF
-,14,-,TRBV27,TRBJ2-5,TGTGCCAGCAGTTTAATTTCCGGCCAAGAGACCCAGTACTTC,CASSLISGQETQYF
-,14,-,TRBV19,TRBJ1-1,TGTGCCAGTATTAGCCTGGGAGCGACGGGGGGAGCTTTCTTT,CASISLGATGGAFF
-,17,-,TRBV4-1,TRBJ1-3,TGCGCCAGCAGCCCCCATTTCGGGGGGATGACCGGAAACACCATATATTTT,CASSPHFGGMTGNTIYF
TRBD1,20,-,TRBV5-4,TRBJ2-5,TGTGCCAGCAGCTTGGCTCCAGGGGGCCTCAAGGCTAGAAGTAGAGAGACCCAGTACTTC,CASSLAPGGLKARSRETQYF
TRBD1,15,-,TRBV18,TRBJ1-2,TGTGCCAGCTCACCGGGGACAGACGTCTTCTATGGCTACACCTTC,CASSPGTDVFYGYTF
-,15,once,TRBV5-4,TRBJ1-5,TGTGCCAGCAGCTTGGGGACAGTCTACAATCAGCCCCAGCATTTT,CASSLGTVYNQPQHF